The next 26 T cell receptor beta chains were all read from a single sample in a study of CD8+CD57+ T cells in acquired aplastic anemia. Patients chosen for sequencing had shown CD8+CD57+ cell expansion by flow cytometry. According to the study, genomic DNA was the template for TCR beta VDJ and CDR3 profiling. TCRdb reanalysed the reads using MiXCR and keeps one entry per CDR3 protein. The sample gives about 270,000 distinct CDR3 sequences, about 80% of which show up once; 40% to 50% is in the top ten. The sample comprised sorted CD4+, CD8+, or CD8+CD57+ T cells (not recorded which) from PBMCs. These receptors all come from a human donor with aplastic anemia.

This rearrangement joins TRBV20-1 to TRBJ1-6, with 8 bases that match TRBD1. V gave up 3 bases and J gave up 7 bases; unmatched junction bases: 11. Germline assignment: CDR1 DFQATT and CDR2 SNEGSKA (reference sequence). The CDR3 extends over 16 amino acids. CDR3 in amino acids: CSARGFMDRENSPLHF. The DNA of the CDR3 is TGCAGTGCTAGGGGCTTTATGGACAGGGAGAATTCACCCCTCCACTTT.

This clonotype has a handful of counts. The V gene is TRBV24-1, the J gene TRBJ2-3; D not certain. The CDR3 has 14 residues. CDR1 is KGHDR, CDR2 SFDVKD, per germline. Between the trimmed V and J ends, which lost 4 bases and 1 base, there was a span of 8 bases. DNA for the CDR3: TGTGCCACCAGTGAATACGGACGCACAGATACGCAGTATTTT. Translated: CATSEYGRTDTQYF.

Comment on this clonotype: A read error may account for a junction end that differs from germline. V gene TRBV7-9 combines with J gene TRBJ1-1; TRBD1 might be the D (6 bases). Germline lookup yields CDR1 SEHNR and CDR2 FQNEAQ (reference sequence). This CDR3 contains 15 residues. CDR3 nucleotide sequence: TGTGCCAGCAGCTTTCAAAGCAGAGGGGGGGGCGATGAGCAGTTT. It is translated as CASSFQSRGGGDEQF.

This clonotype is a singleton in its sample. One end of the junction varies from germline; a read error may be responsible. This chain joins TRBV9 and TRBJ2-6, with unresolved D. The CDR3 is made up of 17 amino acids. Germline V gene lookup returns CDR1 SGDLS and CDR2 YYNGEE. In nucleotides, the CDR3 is TGTGCCAGCACCGTATACCGGGTCCCCTCTGGGGACAACGTCCTGACTTTC. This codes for CASTVYRVPSGDNVLTF.

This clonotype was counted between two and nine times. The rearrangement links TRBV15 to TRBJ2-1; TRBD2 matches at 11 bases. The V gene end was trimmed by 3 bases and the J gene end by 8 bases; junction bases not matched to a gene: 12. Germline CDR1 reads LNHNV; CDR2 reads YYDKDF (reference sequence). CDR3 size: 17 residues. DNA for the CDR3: TGTGCCACCAGCAGCCCTATTCTAGCGGGGGGCAGGGATGAGCAGTTCTTC. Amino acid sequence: CATSSPILAGGRDEQFF.

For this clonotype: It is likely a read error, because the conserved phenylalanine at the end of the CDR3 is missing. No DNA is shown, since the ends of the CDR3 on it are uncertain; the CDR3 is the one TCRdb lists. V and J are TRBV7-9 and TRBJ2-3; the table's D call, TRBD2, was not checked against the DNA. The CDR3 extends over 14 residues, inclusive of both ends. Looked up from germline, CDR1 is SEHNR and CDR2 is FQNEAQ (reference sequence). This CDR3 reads CASSFQRSGGTHYL.

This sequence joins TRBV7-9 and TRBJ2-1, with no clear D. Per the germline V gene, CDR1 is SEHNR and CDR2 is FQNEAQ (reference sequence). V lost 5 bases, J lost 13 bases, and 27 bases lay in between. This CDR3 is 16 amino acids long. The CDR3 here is CASSLHRENRSPHQFF. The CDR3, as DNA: TGTGCCAGCAGCCTGCATCGAGAAAATAGGTCACCCCACCAGTTCTTC.

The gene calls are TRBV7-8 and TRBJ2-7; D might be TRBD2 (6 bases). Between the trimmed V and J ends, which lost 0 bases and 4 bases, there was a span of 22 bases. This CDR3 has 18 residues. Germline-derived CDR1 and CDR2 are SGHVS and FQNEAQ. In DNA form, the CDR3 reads TGTGCCAGCAGCTTAGCGGGAGGTCGCAATACGCAGTATTACGAGCAGTACGTC. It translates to CASSLAGGRNTQYYEQYV.

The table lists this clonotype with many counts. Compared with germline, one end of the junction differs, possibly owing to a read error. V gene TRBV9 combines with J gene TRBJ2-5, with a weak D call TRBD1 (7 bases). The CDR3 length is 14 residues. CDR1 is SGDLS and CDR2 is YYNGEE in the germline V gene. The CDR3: CASSGGDRQGGNNF. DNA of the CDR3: TGTGCCAGCAGCGGGGGGGACCGACAGGGAGGAAACAATTTT.

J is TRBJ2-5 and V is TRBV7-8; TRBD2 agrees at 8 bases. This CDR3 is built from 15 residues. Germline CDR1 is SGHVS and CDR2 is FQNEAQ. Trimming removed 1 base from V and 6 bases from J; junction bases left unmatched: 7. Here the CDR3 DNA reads TGTGCCAGCAGCTTAGGCGGCGCGGGAGGTCAGACCCAGTACTTC. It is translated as CASSLGGAGGQTQYF.

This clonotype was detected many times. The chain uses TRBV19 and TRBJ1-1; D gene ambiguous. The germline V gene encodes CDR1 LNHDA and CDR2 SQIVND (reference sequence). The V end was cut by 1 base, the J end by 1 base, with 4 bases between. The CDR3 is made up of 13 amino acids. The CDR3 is CASSIGGNTEAFF. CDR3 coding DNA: TGTGCCAGTAGTATAGGGGGGAACACTGAAGCTTTCTTT.

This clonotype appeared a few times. The CDR3 is CASSVSYSNQPQHF. CDR3 DNA: TGTGCCAGCAGTGTTTCTTACAGCAATCAGCCCCAGCATTTT. The V gene is TRBV5-4, the J gene TRBJ1-5; unclear D gene. Trimming left V 5 bases short and J 1 base short, with 10 bases between. CDR1 is SGHNT, CDR2 YYREEE, per germline (reference sequence). The CDR3 covers 14 residues. Using reference TRBV5-4 and TRBJ1-5 for the parts outside the CDR3, the full variable domain is ETGVTQSPTHLIKTRGQQVTLRCSSQSGHNTVSWYQQALGQGPQFIFQYYREEENGRGNFPPRFSGLQFPNYSSELNVNALELDDSALYLCASSVSYSNQPQHFGDGTRLSIL.

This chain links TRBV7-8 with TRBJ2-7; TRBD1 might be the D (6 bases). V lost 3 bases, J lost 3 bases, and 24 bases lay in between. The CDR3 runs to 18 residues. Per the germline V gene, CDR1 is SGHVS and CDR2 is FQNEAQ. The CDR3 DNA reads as TGTGCCAGCAGCTTTCAGCCAGGCCGGACAGCGCTTTACTACGAGCAGTACGTC. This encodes CASSFQPGRTALYYEQYV.

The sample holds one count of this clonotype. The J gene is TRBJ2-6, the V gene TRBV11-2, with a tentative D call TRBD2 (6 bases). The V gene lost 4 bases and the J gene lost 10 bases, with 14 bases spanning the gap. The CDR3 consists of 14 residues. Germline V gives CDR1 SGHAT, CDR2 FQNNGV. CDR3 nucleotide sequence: TGTGCCAGCAGCTGGGGTGGAGGGTCAAACGTCCTGACTTTC. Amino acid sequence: CASSWGGGSNVLTF.

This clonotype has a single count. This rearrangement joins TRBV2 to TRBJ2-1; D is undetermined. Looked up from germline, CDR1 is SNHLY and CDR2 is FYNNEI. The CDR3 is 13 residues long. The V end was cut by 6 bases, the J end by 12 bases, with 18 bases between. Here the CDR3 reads CASSYLSSAAQFF. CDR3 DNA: TGTGCCAGCAGCTACCTCTCCTCCGCTGCGCAGTTCTTC.

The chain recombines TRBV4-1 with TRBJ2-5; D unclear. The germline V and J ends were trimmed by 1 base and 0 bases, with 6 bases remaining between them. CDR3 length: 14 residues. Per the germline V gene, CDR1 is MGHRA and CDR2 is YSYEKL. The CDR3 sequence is CASSQVPYQETQYF. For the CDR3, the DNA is TGCGCCAGCAGCCAAGTACCTTACCAAGAGACCCAGTACTTC.

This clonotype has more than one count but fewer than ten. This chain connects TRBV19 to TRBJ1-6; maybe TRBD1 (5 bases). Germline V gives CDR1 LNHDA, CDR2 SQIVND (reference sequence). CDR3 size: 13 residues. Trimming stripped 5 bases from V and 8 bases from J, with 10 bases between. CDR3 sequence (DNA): TGTGCCAGTAGTCTCCAGGGATATTCACCCCTCCACTTT. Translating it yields CASSLQGYSPLHF. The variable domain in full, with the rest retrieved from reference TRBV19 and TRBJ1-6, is DGGITQSPKYLFRKEGQNVTLSCEQNLNHDAMYWYRQDPGQGLRLIYYSQIVNDFQKGDIAEGYSVSREKKESFPLTVTSAQKNPTAFYLCASSLQGYSPLHFGNGTRLTVT.

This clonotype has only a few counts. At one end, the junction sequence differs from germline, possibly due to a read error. This CDR3 is CASSYVGGPYTQYF. DNA of the CDR3: TGTGCCAGCAGTTACGTGGGAGGTCCCTATACGCAGTATTTC. V is TRBV7-8 and J is TRBJ2-7; D possibly corresponds to TRBD2 (6 bases). Germline-derived CDR1 and CDR2 are SGHVS and FQNEAQ. CDR3 length: 14 residues.

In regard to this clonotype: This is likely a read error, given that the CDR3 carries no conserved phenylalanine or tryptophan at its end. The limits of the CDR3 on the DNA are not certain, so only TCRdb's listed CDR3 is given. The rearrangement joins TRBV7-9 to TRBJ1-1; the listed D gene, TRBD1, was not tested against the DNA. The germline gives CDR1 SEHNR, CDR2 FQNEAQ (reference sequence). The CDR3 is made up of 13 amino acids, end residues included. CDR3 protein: CASSVRRGGGAFY.

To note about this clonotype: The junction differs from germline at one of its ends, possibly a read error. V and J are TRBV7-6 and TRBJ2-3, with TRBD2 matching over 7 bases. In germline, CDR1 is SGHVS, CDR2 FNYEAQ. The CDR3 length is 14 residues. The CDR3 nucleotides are TGTGCCAGCACCCTAGGGAGGGTTCCCGCTAGGGCCTACTTT. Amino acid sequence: CASTLGRVPARAYF.

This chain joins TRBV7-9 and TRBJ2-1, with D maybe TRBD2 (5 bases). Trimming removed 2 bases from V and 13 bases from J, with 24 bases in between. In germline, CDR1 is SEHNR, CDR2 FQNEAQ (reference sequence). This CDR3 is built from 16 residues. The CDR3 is CASSLQPGELLFGQFF. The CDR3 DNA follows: TGTGCCAGCAGCTTACAACCCGGGGAGCTGCTTTTTGGACAGTTCTTC.

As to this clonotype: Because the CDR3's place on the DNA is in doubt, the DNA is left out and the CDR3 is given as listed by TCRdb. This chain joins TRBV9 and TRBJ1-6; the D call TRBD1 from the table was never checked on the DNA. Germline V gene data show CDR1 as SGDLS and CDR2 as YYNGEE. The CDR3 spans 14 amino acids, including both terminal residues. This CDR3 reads CASGSARDIQYFDF.

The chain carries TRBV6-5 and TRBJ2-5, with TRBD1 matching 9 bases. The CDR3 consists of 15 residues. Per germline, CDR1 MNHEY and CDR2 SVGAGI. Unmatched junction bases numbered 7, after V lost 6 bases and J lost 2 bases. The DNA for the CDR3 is TGTGCCAGCAGCGGCGGACAGGGGTCTCAAGAGACCCAGTACTTC. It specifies CASSGGQGSQETQYF.

The CDR3 loop is CASSLQRGGGGEQFF. The CDR3 coding sequence is TGTGCCAGCAGCTTACAAAGAGGCGGGGGTGGCGAGCAGTTCTTC. V and J are TRBV7-9 and TRBJ2-1, with TRBD2 identical over 7 bases. The CDR3 is 15 residues long. V shed 2 bases, J shed 10 bases, and the junction held 11 bases outside the gene matches. The germline V gene has CDR1 SEHNR and CDR2 FQNEAQ (reference sequence).

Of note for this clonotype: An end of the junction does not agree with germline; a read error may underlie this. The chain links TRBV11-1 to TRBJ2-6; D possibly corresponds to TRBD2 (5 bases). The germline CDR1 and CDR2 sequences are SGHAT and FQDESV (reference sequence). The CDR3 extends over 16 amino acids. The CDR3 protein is CASSIATSYGANVLTF. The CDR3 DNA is TGTGCCAGCAGCATAGCGACAAGCTACGGGGCCAACGTCCTGACTTTC. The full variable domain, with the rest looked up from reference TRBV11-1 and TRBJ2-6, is EAEVAQSPRYKITEKSQAVAFWCDPISGHATLYWYRQILGQGPELLVQFQDESVVDDSQLPKDRFSAERLKGVDSTLKIQPAELGDSAMYLCASSIATSYGANVLTFGAGSRLTVL.

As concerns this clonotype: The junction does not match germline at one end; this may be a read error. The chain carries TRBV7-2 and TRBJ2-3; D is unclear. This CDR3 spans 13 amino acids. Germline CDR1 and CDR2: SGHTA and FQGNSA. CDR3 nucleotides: TGTGCCAGCAGCTTAGCGGGCAGTCCCGATACGCAGTTT. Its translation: CASSLAGSPDTQF.